This T cell receptor (beta chain) was captured in a study of shared clonotypes between healthy human individuals. Notes on this clone: Its antigen remains unknown.

The study separated CD4+ cells into CD45RA+ naive and CD45RA-negative memory subsets. The data were produced by immunoSEQ multiplex PCR, yet TCRdb's version contains in-frame clones alone and is incomplete. The sample has millions of clones; around 90% are singletons. Findings and limits, study-wide: Among several donors, approximately 4.6% of naive CD4 clonotypes were found in common. Relative to memory subsets, naive subsets generally showed larger estimated richness. Some clonotypes were shared by all four sorted-subset donors, while others were not shared. The non-shared ones had lower generation probabilities than the shared ones.

This CDR3 region has 14 residues. V lost 2 bases and J 5 bases, leaving 12 bases between the germline ends. CDR1 is SGHAT and CDR2 is FQNNGV in the germline V gene. This sequence originates from a man between 18 and 35 years old in good health. This chain joins TRBV11-2 and TRBJ2-5; D unresolved. Material for sequencing was naive CD4+ T cells sorted from blood. Sample subset: CD45RA+ positively selected. CDR3: CASSLTTVGETQYF. The CDR3 region has the DNA TGTGCCAGCAGCTTAACTACGGTAGGGGAGACCCAGTACTTC. Full variable domain (outside the CDR3, taken from reference TRBV11-2 and TRBJ2-5): EAGVAQSPRYKIIEKRQSVAFWCNPISGHATLYWYQQILGQGPKLLIQFQNNGVVDDSQLPKDRFSAERLKGVDSTLKIQPAKLEDSAVYLCASSLTTVGETQYFGPGTRLLVL.